This is a list of T cell receptor beta chains from one sample in a study of T cell repertoires in cytomegalovirus infection. TCRdb passed the reads through MiXCR, listing each CDR3 protein once. Of about 150,000 distinct CDR3 sequences listed, about 20% are singletons. Material: PBMCs. The source of these receptors is a human donor in good health (CMV status not recorded). Some clones in this sample may be carry-over from other donors' samples. Both conserved end residues are part of each CDR3. The order of the fields is V gene, clone size, D gene, J gene, CDR3 protein, CDR3 DNA. A D gene is named only where the DNA matches it firmly. Clone size, where shown, is once, few, many, or a class for clones that have expanded.

TRBV9,many,.,TRBJ2-5,CASSVGGTAGETQYF,TGTGCCAGCAGCGTCGGGGGTACAGCCGGGGAGACCCAGTACTTC
TRBV28,.,.,TRBJ2-5,CASSLEDRYPTQYF,TGTGCCAGCAGTTTAGAGGACAGATACCCAACCCAGTACTTC
TRBV11-2,few,.,TRBJ1-2,CASSLDEGLGGYTF,TGTGCCAGCAGCTTAGACGAGGGTTTGGGTGGCTACACCTTC
TRBV20-1,.,.,TRBJ2-2,CSAIRGRGTGELFF,TGCAGTGCTATAAGGGGCCGGGGGACCGGGGAGCTGTTTTTT
TRBV18,.,.,TRBJ2-2,CASSPRGMYTGELFF,TGTGCCAGCTCACCAAGGGGGATGTACACCGGGGAGCTGTTTTTT
TRBV18,.,.,TRBJ1-1,CASSSSGRATEAFF,TGTGCCAGCTCATCCTCTGGGAGGGCCACTGAAGCTTTCTTT
TRBV27,.,.,TRBJ2-7,CASSSFQGQEQYF,TGTGCCAGCAGTTCCTTCCAAGGACAGGAGCAGTACTTC
TRBV12-3/TRBV12-4,many,.,TRBJ1-1,CASSLRGGSEKAFF,TGTGCCAGCAGTTTAAGGGGCGGGAGTGAGAAAGCTTTCTTT
TRBV5-6,many,TRBD1,TRBJ1-5,CASSKQQGAGNQPQHF,TGTGCCAGCAGCAAACAACAGGGGGCTGGCAATCAGCCCCAGCATTTT
TRBV7-2,many,.,TRBJ1-5,CASSSPNSNQPQHF,TGTGCCAGCAGCTCCCCCAATAGCAATCAGCCCCAGCATTTT
TRBV12-3/TRBV12-4,.,TRBD1,TRBJ2-1,CASSSAGRGRGYDNEQFF,TGTGCCAGCAGTTCCGCGGGTAGGGGGCGCGGGTACGACAATGAGCAGTTCTTC
TRBV28,.,TRBD1,TRBJ1-2,CASRQGPRGYTF,TGTGCCAGCAGACAGGGGCCCCGTGGCTACACCTTC
TRBV11-2,few,.,TRBJ2-2,CASSFGGLNTGELFF,TGTGCCAGCAGCTTCGGGGGCTTGAACACCGGGGAGCTGTTTTTT
TRBV7-8,many,TRBD2,TRBJ2-3,CASSLREGSTDTQYF,TGTGCCAGCAGCTTACGGGAGGGCAGCACAGATACGCAGTATTTT
TRBV30,few,.,TRBJ2-6,CAWSGGAGANVLTF,TGTGCCTGGAGTGGAGGGGCTGGGGCCAACGTCCTGACTTTC
TRBV7-3,many,.,TRBJ2-2,CASSLGMKNTGELFF,TGTGCCAGCAGCTTGGGTATGAAGAACACCGGGGAGCTGTTTTTT
TRBV27,.,.,TRBJ2-5,CASSLSLRTQETQYF,TGTGCCAGCAGTTTATCTCTTAGGACACAAGAGACCCAGTACTTC
TRBV7-3,many,.,TRBJ2-2,CASSLIPQPNTGELFF,TGTGCCAGCAGCTTAATCCCCCAACCGAACACCGGGGAGCTGTTTTTT
TRBV7-2,many,TRBD1,TRBJ1-4,CASRSGGDEKLFF,TGTGCCAGCAGATCAGGGGGCGATGAAAAACTGTTTTTT
TRBV11-3,.,.,TRBJ2-3,CASSPYLGNTQYF,TGTGCCAGCAGCCCCTACCTGGGGAATACGCAGTATTTT
TRBV7-2,few,.,TRBJ1-2,CASSLDDSYGYTF,TGTGCCAGCAGCTTAGACGACAGCTATGGCTACACCTTC
TRBV28,many,.,TRBJ2-1,CASSLLPGMNNEQFF,TGTGCCAGCAGTTTATTGCCGGGCATGAACAATGAGCAGTTCTTC
TRBV28,.,.,TRBJ2-1,CASSLYDGGANEQFF,TGTGCCAGCAGTTTATACGACGGAGGGGCTAATGAGCAGTTCTTC
TRBV12-3/TRBV12-4,.,TRBD2,TRBJ2-3,CASSSGLAGVFTDTQYF,TGTGCCAGCAGTTCCGGACTAGCGGGAGTGTTCACAGATACGCAGTATTTT
TRBV20-1,.,.,TRBJ2-2,CSARDISNTGELFF,TGCAGTGCAAGGGACATCTCAAACACCGGGGAGCTGTTTTTT
TRBV11-2,few,.,TRBJ1-1,CASSPTNSWGGSEAFF,TGTGCCAGCAGCCCTACGAACAGCTGGGGCGGAAGCGAAGCTTTCTTT
TRBV7-4,.,.,TRBJ2-7,CASSLSPGSYEQYF,TGTGCCAGCAGCTTAAGTCCAGGGTCCTACGAGCAGTACTTC
TRBV7-2,many,TRBD2,TRBJ2-1,CASSQSGASSYNEQFF,TGTGCCAGCAGCCAAAGCGGGGCAAGCTCCTACAATGAGCAGTTCTTC
TRBV7-9,.,TRBD2,TRBJ2-5,CASSRSGSPQETQYF,TGTGCCAGCAGCCGGAGCGGGAGCCCCCAAGAGACCCAGTACTTC
TRBV28,.,.,TRBJ1-4,CASSSLGDRELFF,TGTGCCAGCAGTTCCCTTGGGGATAGAGAACTGTTTTTT
TRBV7-8,many,.,TRBJ2-1,CASSLTAFYEQFF,TGTGCCAGCAGCTTAACAGCGTTCTATGAGCAGTTCTTC
TRBV20-1,.,.,TRBJ2-5,CSARPLGLMETQYF,TGCAGTGCTAGACCCTTAGGACTGATGGAGACCCAGTACTTC
TRBV15,.,.,TRBJ1-1,CATSYPGHKKGNTEAFF,TGTGCCACCAGCTACCCGGGACACAAAAAGGGGAACACTGAAGCTTTCTTT
TRBV28,.,.,TRBJ1-2,CASSSPTDVRGYTF,TGTGCCAGCAGTTCGCCGACAGATGTGAGGGGCTACACCTTC
TRBV7-9,many,.,TRBJ2-7,CASSGSSYEQYF,TGTGCCAGCAGTGGGTCCTCCTACGAGCAGTACTTC
TRBV29-1,few,.,TRBJ2-2,CSVSGGDTGELFF,TGCAGCGTCTCTGGAGGGGACACCGGGGAGCTGTTTTTT